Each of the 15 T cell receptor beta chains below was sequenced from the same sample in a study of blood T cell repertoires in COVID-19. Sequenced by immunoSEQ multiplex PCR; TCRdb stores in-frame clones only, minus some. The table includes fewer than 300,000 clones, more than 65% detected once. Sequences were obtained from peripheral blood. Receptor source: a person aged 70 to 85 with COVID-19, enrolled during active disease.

CDR3 nucleotides: TGTGCCAGCAGCCCTTTCCTCCGGGACAGGGCAGAGACCCAGTACTTC. It encodes CASSPFLRDRAETQYF. This chain connects TRBV7-6 to TRBJ2-5; 9 bases match TRBD1. Germline CDR1 SGHVS, CDR2 FNYEAQ. The CDR3 is made up of 16 amino acids. The trim removed 5 bases at V and 4 bases at J, leaving 11 bases unmatched.

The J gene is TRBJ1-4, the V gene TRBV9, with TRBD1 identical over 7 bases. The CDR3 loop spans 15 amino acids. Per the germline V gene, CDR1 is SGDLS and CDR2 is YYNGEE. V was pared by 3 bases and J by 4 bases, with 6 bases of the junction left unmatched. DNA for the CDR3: TGTGCCAGCAGCGCCTGGGACAGAAATAATGAAAAACTGTTTTTT. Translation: CASSAWDRNNEKLFF.

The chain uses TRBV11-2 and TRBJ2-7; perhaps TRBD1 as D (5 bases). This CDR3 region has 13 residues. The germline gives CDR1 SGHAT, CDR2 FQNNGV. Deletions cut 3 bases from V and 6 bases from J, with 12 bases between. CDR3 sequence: CASSLLRVSEQYF. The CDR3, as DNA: TGTGCCAGCAGCTTGCTCAGGGTTAGCGAGCAGTACTTC.

The CDR3 spells CASSLGLAEEQYF. The DNA of the CDR3 is TGTGCCAGCAGCCTAGGACTAGCGGAAGAGCAGTACTTC. The chain uses TRBV28 and TRBJ2-7; 10 nucleotides align to TRBD2. Germline V gives CDR1 MDHEN, CDR2 SYDVKM. The CDR3 is made up of 13 amino acids. V shed 6 bases, J shed 7 bases, and the junction held 6 bases outside the gene matches.

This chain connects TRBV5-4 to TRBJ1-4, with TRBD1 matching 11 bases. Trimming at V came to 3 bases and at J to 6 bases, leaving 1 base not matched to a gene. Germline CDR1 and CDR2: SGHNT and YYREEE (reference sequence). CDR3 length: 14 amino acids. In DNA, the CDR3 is TGTGCCAGCAGCTGGACAGGGGGCGATGAAAAACTGTTTTTT. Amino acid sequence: CASSWTGGDEKLFF.

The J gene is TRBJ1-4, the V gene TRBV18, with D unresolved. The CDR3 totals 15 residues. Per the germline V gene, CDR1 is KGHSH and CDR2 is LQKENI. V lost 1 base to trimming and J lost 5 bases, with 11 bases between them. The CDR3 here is CASSPRESLNEKLFF. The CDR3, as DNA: TGTGCCAGCTCACCACGAGAGTCTCTAAATGAAAAACTGTTTTTT.

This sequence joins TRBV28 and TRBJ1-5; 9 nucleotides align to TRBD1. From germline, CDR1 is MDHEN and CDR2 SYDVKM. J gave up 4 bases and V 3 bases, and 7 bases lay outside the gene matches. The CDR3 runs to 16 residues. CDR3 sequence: CASSFTGGVNNQPQHF. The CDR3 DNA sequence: TGTGCCAGCAGTTTCACAGGGGGCGTAAATAATCAGCCCCAGCATTTT. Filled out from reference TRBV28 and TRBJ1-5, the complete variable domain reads DVKVTQSSRYLVKRTGEKVFLECVQDMDHENMFWYRQDPGLGLRLIYFSYDVKMKEKGDIPEGYSVSREKKERFSLILESASTNQTSMYLCASSFTGGVNNQPQHFGDGTRLSIL.

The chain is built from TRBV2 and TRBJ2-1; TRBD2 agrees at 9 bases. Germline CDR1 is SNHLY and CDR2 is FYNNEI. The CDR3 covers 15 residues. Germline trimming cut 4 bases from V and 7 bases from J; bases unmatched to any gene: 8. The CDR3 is CASSVYAGGRNEQFF. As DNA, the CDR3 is TGTGCCAGCAGTGTGTATGCGGGAGGGAGAAATGAGCAGTTCTTC.

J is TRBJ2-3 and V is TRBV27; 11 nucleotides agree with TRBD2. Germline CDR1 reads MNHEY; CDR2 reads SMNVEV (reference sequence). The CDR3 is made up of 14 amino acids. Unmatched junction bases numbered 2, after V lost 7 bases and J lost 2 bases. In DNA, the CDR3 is TGTGCCAGCACACTAGCGGGGGCCACAGATACGCAGTATTTT. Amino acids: CASTLAGATDTQYF.

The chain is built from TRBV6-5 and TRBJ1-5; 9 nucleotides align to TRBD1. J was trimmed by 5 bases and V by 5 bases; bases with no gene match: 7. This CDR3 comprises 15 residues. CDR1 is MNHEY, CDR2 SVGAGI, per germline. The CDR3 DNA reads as TGTGCCAGCAGTAGATACAGGGGGCAGGATCAGCCCCAGCATTTT. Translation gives CASSRYRGQDQPQHF.

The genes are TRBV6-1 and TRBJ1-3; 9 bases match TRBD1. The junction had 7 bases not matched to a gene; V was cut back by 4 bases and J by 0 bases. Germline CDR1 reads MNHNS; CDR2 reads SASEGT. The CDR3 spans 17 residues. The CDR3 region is CASSALTGGASGNTIYF. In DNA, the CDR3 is TGTGCCAGCAGTGCGCTCACAGGGGGCGCCTCTGGAAACACCATATATTTT.

This CDR3 is CASSQHHSTGELFF. CDR3 DNA sequence: TGTGCCAGCAGCCAACACCATAGCACCGGGGAGCTGTTTTTT. V is TRBV3-1 (or the pseudogene TRBV3-2) and J is TRBJ2-2; D is ambiguous. The V gene lost 2 bases and the J gene lost 4 bases, with 8 bases spanning the gap. The CDR3 runs to 14 residues. Germline CDR1 reads LGHDT; CDR2 reads YNNKEL (reference sequence).

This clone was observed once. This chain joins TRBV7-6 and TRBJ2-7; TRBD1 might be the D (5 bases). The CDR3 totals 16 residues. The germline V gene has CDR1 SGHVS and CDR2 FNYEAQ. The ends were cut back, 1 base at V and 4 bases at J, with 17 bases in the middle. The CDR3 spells CASSLGGPQGVYEQYF. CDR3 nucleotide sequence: TGTGCCAGCAGCTTAGGAGGCCCCCAGGGTGTTTACGAGCAGTACTTC.

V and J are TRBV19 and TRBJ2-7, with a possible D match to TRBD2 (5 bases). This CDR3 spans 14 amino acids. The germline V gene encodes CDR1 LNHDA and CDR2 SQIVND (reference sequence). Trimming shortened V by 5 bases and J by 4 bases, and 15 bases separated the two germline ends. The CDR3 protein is CASSYSIGDYEQYF. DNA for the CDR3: TGTGCCAGTAGTTACTCGATCGGGGATTACGAGCAGTACTTC.

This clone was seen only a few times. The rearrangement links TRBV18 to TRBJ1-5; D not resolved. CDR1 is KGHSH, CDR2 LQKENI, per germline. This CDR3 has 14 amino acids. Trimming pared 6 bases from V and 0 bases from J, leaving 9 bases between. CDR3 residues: CASSPVDSNQPQHF. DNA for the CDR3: TGTGCCAGCTCGCCAGTAGATAGCAATCAGCCCCAGCATTTT.